This T cell receptor beta chain stems from a study of shared clonotypes between healthy human individuals. Study-wide context: Those who served as donors were two women and three men between the ages of 18 and 49. Points from the study as a whole: Clonotype sharing across several donors was observed for around 5.1% of naive CD4 clonotypes. Although depth was large, rarefaction showed that sequencing of the sorted subsets was incomplete.

TCRdb keeps only in-frame clones here, not all; method: immunoSEQ multiplex PCR. Among 950,000 to 1,200,000 clones listed, about 72% were seen once. A remark on this clone: Its antigen is not identified.

Each sample came from a Caucasian adult donor living in Nashville, Tennessee. Germline values: CDR1 MNHEY, CDR2 SMNVEV (reference sequence). This CDR3 is 17 amino acids long. V dropped 3 bases and J dropped 2; count of bases not matched to a gene: 11. This chain connects TRBV27 to TRBJ2-3; TRBD1 matches at 7 bases. This TCR was recovered from a man between 18 and 29 years old in good health. Some clones in this sample may be carry-over from other donors' samples. Sequencing was done on a sample of memory CD4+ T cells from PBMCs. Subset noted: CD45RA-negative fraction. Here the CDR3 reads CASSFARRTGDTDTQYF. The CDR3 nucleotides read TGTGCCAGCAGTTTTGCCCGAAGGACAGGAGACACAGATACGCAGTATTTT.